This T cell receptor beta chain stems from a study of control samples from healthy donors and cancer patients. Profiled with immunoSEQ multiplex PCR; TCRdb holds only in-frame clones, not every one. This repertoire shows approximately 90,000 clones, about 85% found once; its top ten account for roughly 19%. The junction had 4 bases not matched to a gene; V was cut back by 6 bases and J by 6 bases. Germline V lookup: CDR1 LNHDA, CDR2 SQIVND (reference sequence). The CDR3 loop spans 13 amino acids. This clonotype was sampled from a man in his thirties or forties in good health. This chain uses TRBV19 with TRBJ2-1; 8 nucleotides align to TRBD2. Specimen: blood. The CDR3 sequence: CASRGLAGNEQFF. CDR3 bases: TGTGCCAGTAGGGGGCTAGCGGGCAATGAGCAGTTCTTC.